This TCR beta chain was identified in a study of shared clonotypes between healthy human individuals. Study-level points and caveats: The sharing of roughly 5% of naive CD4 clonotypes was seen across a handful of donors.

Germline assignment: CDR1 MNHEY and CDR2 SMNVEV (reference sequence). The V end lost 6 bases, the J end lost 9 bases, and 15 bases lay between the germline ends. The CDR3 extends over 14 amino acids. A remark on this clone: Its specificity is not known.

Positively selected for CCR7, the CD45RO-negative cells used as naive CD8 cells excluded terminally differentiated effector memory CD45RA+ cells. On sorted subsets, replicate PCRs used 200 to 250 ng DNA, or tens of thousands of T cell genomes. The assay was immunoSEQ multiplex PCR, and TCRdb's table has in-frame clones only and misses some. The sample consists of just over 2,000,000 clones, approximately 94% of them appearing once. The sequencing sample was made of naive CD8+ T cells sorted from blood. The chain couples TRBV27 to TRBJ1-6; the D gene is possibly TRBD1 (6 bases). The receptor's source is a man aged 18 to 29 in good health. DNA for the CDR3: TGTGCCAGCAGCCCGGGGGCGGGCCGTTCACCCCTCCACTTT. It codes for CASSPGAGRSPLHF.